The 28 T cell receptor beta chains in this list originate from one sample, sequenced in a study of T cell responses to AZD1222 COVID-19 vaccine. TCRdb's table, derived via immunoSEQ multiplex PCR, lists solely in-frame clones and lacks some. The table shows about 53,000 clones, with about nine tenths occurring only once. This specimen consisted of peripheral blood, obtained 28 days after the second AZD1222 dose. The receptors were sampled from an adult who received the AZD1222 COVID-19 vaccine.

The V and J genes are TRBV9 and TRBJ1-1, with D tentatively TRBD1 (5 bases). The CDR3 is 14 residues long. V was cut by 0 bases and J by 2 bases, with 8 bases left in between. Germline lookup yields CDR1 SGDLS and CDR2 YYNGEE. The CDR3 loop is CASSVVGDNTEAFF. In nucleotides, the CDR3 is TGTGCCAGCAGCGTAGTGGGGGATAACACTGAAGCTTTCTTT.

V gene TRBV19 combines with J gene TRBJ2-1; 8 bases line up with TRBD2. After removal of 3 bases from V and 5 bases from J, the junction contained 9 bases not matched to a gene. The CDR3 contains 16 residues. Germline lookup yields CDR1 LNHDA and CDR2 SQIVND (reference sequence). CDR3 region: CASSISGGSGNNEQFF. CDR3 coding DNA: TGTGCCAGTAGTATCTCCGGAGGTAGCGGGAACAATGAGCAGTTCTTC.

V gene TRBV19 combines with J gene TRBJ1-6; D remains ambiguous. Trimming removed 3 bases at V and 8 bases at J, with 8 bases between. The CDR3 covers 13 residues. Germline V gene lookup returns CDR1 LNHDA and CDR2 SQIVND (reference sequence). The DNA for the CDR3 is TGTGCCAGTAGTATCCGGGGAGATTCACCCCTCCACTTT. Translated, it gives CASSIRGDSPLHF.

The chain carries TRBV27 and TRBJ1-1; D may be TRBD1 (5 bases). Trimming removed 6 bases at V and 4 bases at J, with 15 bases between. This CDR3 is built from 14 residues. CDR1 is MNHEY and CDR2 is SMNVEV in the germline V gene (reference sequence). In nucleotides, the CDR3 is TGTGCCAGCAGACCCACAGGCGGCGGCACTGAAGCTTTCTTT. Encoded protein: CASRPTGGGTEAFF.

The rearrangement links TRBV28 to TRBJ2-3; TRBD2 matches 15 bases. Germline CDR1 is MDHEN and CDR2 is SYDVKM. V lost 5 bases and J lost 6; bases outside the gene matches: 6. The CDR3 consists of 16 residues. The CDR3 here is CASSMGLAGGEDTQYF. DNA for the CDR3: TGTGCCAGCAGTATGGGACTAGCGGGAGGAGAGGATACGCAGTATTTT.

The V gene is TRBV7-9, the J gene TRBJ2-3, with D unresolved. The CDR3 is 18 residues long. CDR1 is SEHNR and CDR2 is FQNEAQ in the germline V gene (reference sequence). With 1 base removed from V and 2 bases from J, the gap between germline ends came to 19 bases. This chain's CDR3 is CASSLGGSAYPSTDTQYF. CDR3 nucleotide sequence: TGTGCCAGCAGCTTAGGAGGTTCTGCCTATCCGTCCACAGATACGCAGTATTTT.

This chain uses TRBV7-3 with TRBJ2-5; 8 nucleotides line up with TRBD2. V shed 4 bases and J 3 bases; nucleotides not matched to a gene: 1. Germline V gene sequence: CDR1 SGHTA, CDR2 FQGTGA. This CDR3 contains 13 residues. This CDR3 reads CASSSGLEETQYF. CDR3 coding DNA: TGTGCCAGCAGCTCGGGACTAGAAGAGACCCAGTACTTC.

The chain links TRBV27 to TRBJ2-7; TRBD2 matches at 8 bases. The V gene end was trimmed by 5 bases and the J gene end by 2 bases; junction bases not matched to a gene: 8. The CDR3 is 15 amino acids. Germline loops: CDR1 MNHEY, CDR2 SMNVEV (reference sequence). In DNA form, the CDR3 reads TGTGCCAGCAGTGCAGCTCCGGGAGGGCCCTACGAGCAGTACTTC. Protein: CASSAAPGGPYEQYF.

The chain links TRBV5-4 to TRBJ2-7, with 8 bases lining up with TRBD1. Germline lookup yields CDR1 SGHNT and CDR2 YYREEE (reference sequence). With 5 bases clipped from V and 6 bases from J, the junction kept 10 bases outside the gene matches. The CDR3 loop spans 14 amino acids. Written as DNA, the CDR3 is TGTGCCAGCAGAGAGGCCGCAGGGGGCGGCGAGCAGTACTTC. It is translated as CASREAAGGGEQYF.

This clone was observed a single time. The chain links TRBV30 to TRBJ2-1; no clear D. CDR1 is GTSNPN, CDR2 SVGIG, per germline (reference sequence). There are 10 residues in the CDR3. With 2 bases removed from V and 9 bases from J, the gap between germline ends came to 5 bases. The CDR3 loop reads CAWSLGEQFF. Here the CDR3 DNA reads TGTGCCTGGAGTCTCGGTGAGCAGTTCTTC.

The gene calls are TRBV5-4 and TRBJ2-3; 9 nucleotides line up with TRBD2. CDR1 is SGHNT and CDR2 is YYREEE in the germline V gene (reference sequence). The V segment lost 0 bases and the J segment 8 bases; nucleotides outside the gene matches: 10. This CDR3 has 16 amino acids. The CDR3 here is CASSLAGVAGARTQYF. As DNA, the CDR3 is TGTGCCAGCAGCTTGGCGGGGGTAGCGGGAGCGCGTACGCAGTATTTT.

J is TRBJ1-2 and V is TRBV6-5, with D perhaps matching TRBD1 (5 bases). The V gene lost 7 bases and the J gene lost 8 bases, with 17 bases spanning the gap. CDR3 size: 13 residues. The germline V gene has CDR1 MNHEY and CDR2 SVGAGI. In DNA, the CDR3 is TGTGCCAGCAAAAACGAAGGGGTTCGGGGCTACACCTTC. Protein: CASKNEGVRGYTF.

J is TRBJ2-3 and V is TRBV2; D is possibly TRBD2 (5 bases). Germline V gene lookup returns CDR1 SNHLY and CDR2 FYNNEI. The CDR3 is 15 residues long. The V gene lost 0 bases and the J gene lost 5 bases, with 12 bases spanning the gap. Written as DNA, the CDR3 is TGTGCCAGCAGTGAAGCGGGAGTCCCACAAGATACGCAGTATTTT. This encodes CASSEAGVPQDTQYF.

The chain combines TRBV2 with TRBJ1-5; a weak D match, TRBD1 (5 bases). The germline CDR1 and CDR2 sequences are SNHLY and FYNNEI. Trimming took off 7 bases at V and 6 bases at J, with 19 bases between the two ends. The CDR3 spans 15 residues. The CDR3 sequence is CASTERGVLSQPQHF. The CDR3 DNA is TGTGCCAGCACCGAACGAGGGGTGTTAAGTCAGCCCCAGCATTTT.

The chain recombines TRBV27 with TRBJ2-7; D perhaps matches TRBD2 (5 bases). The CDR3 is 15 amino acids. Per the germline V gene, CDR1 is MNHEY and CDR2 is SMNVEV (reference sequence). Deletions cut 0 bases from V and 4 bases from J, with 13 bases between. Written as DNA, the CDR3 is TGTGCCAGCAGTTTATCAGTAGCTGGGAGATACGAGCAGTACTTC. Translation gives CASSLSVAGRYEQYF.

V is TRBV27 and J is TRBJ1-4; D is perhaps TRBD1 (5 bases). V dropped 3 bases and J dropped 8 bases, with 16 bases sitting between them. Germline V CDR1 and CDR2: MNHEY, SMNVEV (reference sequence). This CDR3 has 15 residues. The CDR3: CASSFWGGRDEKLFF. Here the CDR3 DNA reads TGTGCCAGCAGTTTTTGGGGGGGGAGGGACGAAAAACTGTTTTTT.

The chain uses TRBV15 and TRBJ1-5, with 7 bases lining up with TRBD1. This CDR3 has 15 amino acids. With V trimmed by 0 bases and J by 5 bases, 4 bases remained unmatched. The germline CDR1 and CDR2 sequences are LNHNV and YYDKDF (reference sequence). CDR3 bases: TGTGCCACCAGCAGAGATCTGCAGGGGGATCAGCCCCAGCATTTT. This translates into CATSRDLQGDQPQHF. The complete variable domain, with remaining parts taken from reference TRBV15 and TRBJ1-5, reads DAMVIQNPRYQVTQFGKPVTLSCSQTLNHNVMYWYQQKSSQAPKLLFHYYDKDFNNEADTPDNFQSRRPNTSFCFLDIRSPGLGDTAMYLCATSRDLQGDQPQHFGDGTRLSIL.

The rearrangement links TRBV11-2 to TRBJ2-2; TRBD1 matches at 9 bases. The CDR3 extends over 18 amino acids. V shed 3 bases and J 3 bases; nucleotides not matched to a gene: 11. The germline V gene encodes CDR1 SGHAT and CDR2 FQNNGV. The CDR3: CASSFLGTGGKDTGELFF. DNA of the CDR3: TGTGCCAGCAGCTTTTTGGGAACAGGGGGCAAGGACACCGGGGAGCTGTTTTTT. The entire variable domain, with the rest obtained from reference TRBV11-2 and TRBJ2-2, is as follows: EAGVAQSPRYKIIEKRQSVAFWCNPISGHATLYWYQQILGQGPKLLIQFQNNGVVDDSQLPKDRFSAERLKGVDSTLKIQPAKLEDSAVYLCASSFLGTGGKDTGELFFGEGSRLTVL.

The rearrangement joins TRBV7-2 to TRBJ2-3, with 11 bases aligning to TRBD2. V lost 5 bases, J lost 7 bases, and 8 bases stayed unmatched. CDR1 SGHTA and CDR2 FQGNSA come from the germline V gene. The CDR3 loop spans 15 amino acids. CDR3 sequence: CASSAGSGRVNTQYF. DNA for the CDR3: TGTGCCAGCAGCGCAGGTAGCGGGAGGGTTAATACGCAGTATTTT.

The chain links TRBV19 to TRBJ1-5; 12 nucleotides agree with TRBD1. This CDR3 has 16 residues. V was clipped by 5 bases and J by 7 bases; unmatched bases: 9. Per the germline V gene, CDR1 is LNHDA and CDR2 is SQIVND (reference sequence). The CDR3 region is CASSPGTGGPGQPQHF. The CDR3 nucleotides read TGTGCCAGTAGTCCCGGGACAGGGGGCCCCGGGCAGCCCCAGCATTTT.

This rearrangement joins TRBV5-4 to TRBJ2-2; D may be TRBD1 or TRBD2 (5 bases each). V was clipped by 3 bases and J by 8 bases, with 14 bases between them. The CDR3 has 14 residues. Germline V gene data show CDR1 as SGHNT and CDR2 as YYREEE (reference sequence). The DNA of the CDR3 is TGTGCCAGCAGCTGGCCAAACGGGGCAGGGGAGCTGTTTTTT. Amino acid sequence: CASSWPNGAGELFF. The full variable domain, with the rest looked up from reference TRBV5-4 and TRBJ2-2, is ETGVTQSPTHLIKTRGQQVTLRCSSQSGHNTVSWYQQALGQGPQFIFQYYREEENGRGNFPPRFSGLQFPNYSSELNVNALELDDSALYLCASSWPNGAGELFFGEGSRLTVL.

The chain links TRBV12-3 or TRBV12-4 to TRBJ2-2; D is possibly TRBD1 (5 bases). V was clipped by 5 bases and J by 7 bases, with 8 bases between them. The CDR3 loop spans 12 amino acids. CDR3 sequence: CASSHRSGELFF. Written as DNA, the CDR3 is TGTGCCAGCAGTCACAGGAGCGGGGAGCTGTTTTTT.

The rearrangement uses TRBV5-1 and TRBJ2-7; 7 nucleotides line up with TRBD2. V shed 4 bases, J shed 2 bases, and the junction held 9 bases outside the gene matches. The CDR3 consists of 15 residues. Germline-derived CDR1 and CDR2 are SGHRS and YFSETQ. The CDR3: CASSQGAGATYEQYF. For the CDR3, the DNA is TGCGCCAGCAGCCAAGGGGCGGGAGCCACCTACGAGCAGTACTTC.

In its sample, this clone was seen a few times. This rearrangement joins TRBV11-2 to TRBJ2-7; D ambiguous. The CDR3 extends over 12 amino acids. Germline CDR1 reads SGHAT; CDR2 reads FQNNGV. V lost 5 bases and J 3 bases, leaving 8 bases between the germline ends. CDR3 protein: CASSPPNYEQYF. The CDR3 DNA reads TGTGCCAGCAGCCCTCCCAACTACGAGCAGTACTTC.

V and J are TRBV14 and TRBJ2-7, with D perhaps TRBD2 (6 bases). The CDR3 is made up of 14 amino acids. Deletions cut 1 base from V and 7 bases from J, with 14 bases between. CDR1 SGHDN and CDR2 FVKESK come from the germline V gene. The CDR3 sequence is CASSQVFIAGEQYF. The CDR3 region has the DNA TGTGCCAGCAGCCAAGTCTTCATCGCGGGGGAGCAGTACTTC.

The chain carries TRBV30 and TRBJ2-7; 7 nucleotides align to TRBD2. The germline V gene encodes CDR1 GTSNPN and CDR2 SVGIG (reference sequence). The CDR3 sequence is 12 residues long. The J segment lost 3 bases and the V segment lost 5 bases, leaving 4 bases of the junction unmatched. The CDR3 here is CAWAWGGYEQYF. DNA of the CDR3: TGTGCCTGGGCCTGGGGGGGCTACGAGCAGTACTTC.

The chain couples TRBV30 to TRBJ2-1; weak D call: TRBD2 (5 bases). CDR3 size: 17 residues. Germline values: CDR1 GTSNPN, CDR2 SVGIG (reference sequence). The V gene lost 2 bases and the J gene lost 4 bases, with 21 bases spanning the gap. The CDR3 DNA reads as TGTGCCTGGAGTCCCGCTTTCGTCCGGGAAGGTTACAATGAGCAGTTCTTC. This translates into CAWSPAFVREGYNEQFF. The complete variable domain, with remaining parts taken from reference TRBV30 and TRBJ2-1, reads SQTIHQWPATLVQPVGSPLSLECTVEGTSNPNLYWYRQAAGRGLQLLFYSVGIGQISSEVPQNLSASRPQDRQFILSSKKLLLSDSGFYLCAWSPAFVREGYNEQFFGPGTRLTVL.

CDR3 DNA: TGTGCCAGCAGCCTCGGGACAAGTAGCAATCAGCCCCAGCATTTT. Protein sequence: CASSLGTSSNQPQHF. The chain links TRBV6-6 to TRBJ1-5; weak D call: TRBD1 (6 bases). Germline lookup yields CDR1 MNHNY and CDR2 SVGAGI (reference sequence). The CDR3 is 15 amino acids. The V end was cut by 6 bases, the J end by 0 bases, with 12 bases between.